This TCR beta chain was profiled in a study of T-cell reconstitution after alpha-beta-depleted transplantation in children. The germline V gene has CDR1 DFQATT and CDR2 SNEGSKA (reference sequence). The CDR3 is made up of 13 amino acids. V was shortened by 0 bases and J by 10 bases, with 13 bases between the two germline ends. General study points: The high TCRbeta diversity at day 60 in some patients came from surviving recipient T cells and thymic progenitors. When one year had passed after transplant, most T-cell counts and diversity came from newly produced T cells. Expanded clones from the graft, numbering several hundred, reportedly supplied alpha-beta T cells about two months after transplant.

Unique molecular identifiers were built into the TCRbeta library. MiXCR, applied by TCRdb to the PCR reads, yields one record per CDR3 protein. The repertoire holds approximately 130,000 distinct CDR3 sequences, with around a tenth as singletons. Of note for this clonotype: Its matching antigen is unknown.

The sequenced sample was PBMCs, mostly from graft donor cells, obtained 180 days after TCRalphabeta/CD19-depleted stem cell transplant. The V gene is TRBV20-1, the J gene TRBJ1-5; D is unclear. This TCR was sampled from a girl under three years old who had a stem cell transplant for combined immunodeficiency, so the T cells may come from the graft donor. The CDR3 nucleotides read TGCAGTGCTAGAGACCGCCCCCGTGCACCCCAGCATTTT. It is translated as CSARDRPRAPQHF.